This TCR beta chain is drawn from a study of T-cell memory formation after mild COVID-19. On this clonotype: The antigen is unknown.

Per germline, CDR1 SNHLY and CDR2 FYNNEI. The J segment lost 10 bases and the V segment lost 7 bases, leaving 10 bases of the junction unmatched. The CDR3 covers 15 residues. After 5'RACE with constant-segment primers, TCR alpha and TCR beta cDNA libraries carrying sample barcodes and UMIs were obtained. TCRdb re-derived calls from the 5' RACE reads in MiXCR, one entry per CDR3 protein. The data show 350,000 or so distinct CDR3 sequences, with around 20% seen just once and approximately 12% held by the top ten. General study points: Mostly located in CM and EM were contracting CD4+ clones, with contracting CD8+ clones located in EMRA.

Material: PBMCs or a T cell subset sorted from them (not recorded which). The V gene is TRBV2, the J gene TRBJ1-6; 10 positions match TRBD1. The sequence was collected from an adult woman who had mild COVID-19 (a few samples of this study predate the infection). Cell type and time point are not known. CDR3 coding DNA: TGTGCCAGCATCAGGGACAGGGGTCGAATGTCACCCCTCCACTTT. This codes for CASIRDRGRMSPLHF. Combining the CDR3 with reference TRBV2 and TRBJ1-6 gives the whole variable domain EPEVTQTPSHQVTQMGQEVILRCVPISNHLYFYWYRQILGQKVEFLVSFYNNEISEKSEIFDDQFSVERPDGSNFTLKIRSTKLEDSAMYFCASIRDRGRMSPLHFGNGTRLTVT.